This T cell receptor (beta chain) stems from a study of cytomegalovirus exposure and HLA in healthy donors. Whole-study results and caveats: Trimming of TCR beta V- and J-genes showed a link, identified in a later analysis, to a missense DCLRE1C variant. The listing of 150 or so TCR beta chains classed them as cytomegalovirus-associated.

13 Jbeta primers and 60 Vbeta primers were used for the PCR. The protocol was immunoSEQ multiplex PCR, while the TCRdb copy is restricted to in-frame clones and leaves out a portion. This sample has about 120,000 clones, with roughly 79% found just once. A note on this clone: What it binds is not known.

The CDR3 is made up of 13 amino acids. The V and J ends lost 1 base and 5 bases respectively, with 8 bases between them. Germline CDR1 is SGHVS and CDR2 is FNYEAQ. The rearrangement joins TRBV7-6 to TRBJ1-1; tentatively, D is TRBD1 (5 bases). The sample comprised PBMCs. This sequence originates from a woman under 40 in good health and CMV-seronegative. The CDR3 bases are TGTGCCAGCAGCTTAGGGGGGGGGACTGAAGCTTTCTTT. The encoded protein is CASSLGGGTEAFF.